Listed below are T cell receptor beta chains from one sample, sequenced in a study of breast tumors, draining lymph nodes, adjacent tissues. TCRdb called the multiplex PCR reads again in MiXCR, with one record for every CDR3 protein. The sample consists of roughly 100,000 distinct CDR3 sequences, roughly 33% of them appearing once. The sample taken for sequencing was axillary lymph node tissue. Receptors originate from a female donor with breast cancer. Some clones in this sample may be carry-over from other donors' samples. The CDR3 runs from the conserved cysteine through the conserved F or W. The D gene is left open where the match is weak. Size is stated for part of the rows, as once, few or many counts, or as a class when the clone is expanded.

V	size	J	D	CDR3	DNA
TRBV2	many	TRBJ2-7	NA	CASSEGATGSYEQYF	TGTGCCAGCAGTGAAGGGGCTACCGGGTCCTACGAGCAGTACTTC
TRBV6-5	many	TRBJ2-1	NA	CASSHSGVKQFF	TGTGCCAGCAGTCACTCGGGGGTTAAGCAGTTCTTC
TRBV7-9	many	TRBJ1-2	NA	CASSSAGTLNGGNYGYTF	TGTGCCAGCAGCAGCGCCGGGACTCTCAACGGGGGTAACTATGGCTACACCTTC
TRBV9	many	TRBJ1-3	TRBD1	CASSANPDRVGGNTIYF	TGTGCCAGCAGCGCCAACCCGGACAGGGTTGGTGGAAACACCATATATTTT
TRBV20-1	NA	TRBJ2-3	NA	CSTDTQYF	TGCAGCACAGATACGCAGTATTTT
TRBV20-1	many	TRBJ2-2	TRBD1	CSAPTGKGAGELFF	TGCAGTGCCCCGACAGGGAAAGGGGCCGGGGAGCTGTTTTTT
TRBV15	many	TRBJ1-5	NA	CATSRGAGTPMQGQPQHF	TGTGCCACCAGCAGAGGAGCGGGGACCCCAATGCAGGGTCAGCCCCAGCATTTT
TRBV7-3	many	TRBJ1-4	NA	CASSPRGDINEKLFF	TGTGCCAGCAGCCCTCGGGGGGACATAAATGAAAAACTGTTTTTT
TRBV11-2	many	TRBJ2-3	NA	CASADRLRTTDTQYF	TGTGCCAGCGCTGACCGGTTGCGGACCACAGATACGCAGTATTTT
TRBV7-8	NA	TRBJ2-3	NA	CASSLGQYTDAQYF	TGTGCCAGCAGCCTTGGACAGTACACAGATGCGCAGTATTTT
TRBV20-1	many	TRBJ2-1	NA	CSGAAGSSYNEQFF	TGCAGTGGGGCCGCGGGTAGCTCCTACAATGAGCAGTTCTTC
TRBV12-3/TRBV12-4	many	TRBJ2-2	TRBD2	CASSLRTSGGARTGELFF	TGTGCCAGCAGTTTGCGGACTAGCGGGGGGGCCAGGACCGGGGAGCTGTTTTTT
TRBV28	NA	TRBJ1-2	NA	CATKGGDAGSHGYAF	TGTGCCACCAAAGGCGGGGACGCGGGTAGCCATGGCTACGCCTTC
TRBV12-3/TRBV12-4	once	TRBJ1-1	NA	CASSLFGTPYAFF	TGTGCCAGCAGTTTATTTGGGACACCGTATGCTTTCTTT
TRBV5-8	NA	TRBJ2-2	NA	CASSLRGDTGELFF	TGTGCCAGCAGCTTGAGGGGGGACACCGGGGAGCTGTTTTTT
TRBV19	NA	TRBJ1-2	NA	CASSRLGATNNINYGSTF	TGTGCCAGTAGTCGACTCGGGGCCACAAACAATATCAACTATGGCTCCACCTTC
TRBV5-1	many	TRBJ1-4	NA	CASRYRPNENLFF	TGCGCCAGCAGGTATCGCCCCAATGAAAACCTGTTTTTT
TRBV7-4	NA	TRBJ2-1	TRBD1	CASSLKGRTGGNEQFF	TGTGCCAGCAGCTTAAAAGGGAGGACAGGGGGCAATGAGCAGTTCTTC
TRBV12-3/TRBV12-4	NA	TRBJ2-7	TRBD2	CASSLFAGGQYF	TGTGCGAGCAGTTTATTCGCGGGGGGGCAGTACTTC
TRBV19	many	TRBJ1-4	NA	CASSIEGLQKTNEKLFF	TGTGCCAGTAGTATAGAGGGGTTACAGAAGACTAATGAAAAACTGTTTTTT
TRBV28	many	TRBJ1-6	NA	CASSLGRSSASPLHF	TGTGCCAGCAGCCTGGGACGCTCAAGCGCTTCACCCCTCCACTTT
TRBV30	many	TRBJ2-3	TRBD2	CAWSEAGGPADTQYF	TGTGCCTGGAGTGAAGCGGGAGGGCCGGCAGATACGCAGTATTTT
TRBV7-2	NA	TRBJ2-7	TRBD2	CASSPGLAGGRFYEQYF	TGTGCCAGCAGCCCCGGACTAGCGGGGGGGCGTTTTTACGAGCAGTACTTC
TRBV20-1	NA	TRBJ2-7	TRBD2	CSARGLAGAYEQYF	TGCAGTGCTAGAGGACTAGCGGGAGCCTACGAGCAGTACTTC
TRBV6-2/TRBV6-3	few	TRBJ2-1	NA	CASSPGTPLLNNEQFF	TGTGCCAGCAGTCCCGGGACGCCCTTGCTGAACAATGAGCAGTTCTTC
TRBV15	NA	TRBJ2-7	NA	CATSSFYRSYSYEQYF	TGTGCCACCAGCAGCTTCTACAGGAGCTACTCCTACGAGCAGTACTTC
TRBV10-3	NA	TRBJ2-1	TRBD1	CAISESGGGNEQFF	TGTGCCATCAGTGAGTCAGGGGGCGGCAATGAGCAGTTCTTC
TRBV20-1	NA	TRBJ2-7	TRBD1	CSARGQGSRDEQYF	TGCAGTGCTAGAGGACAGGGGTCGAGGGACGAGCAGTACTTC
TRBV5-6	many	TRBJ2-2	TRBD1	CASSHRDRGFTGELFF	TGTGCCAGCAGCCACCGGGACAGAGGATTCACCGGGGAGCTGTTTTTT